The 28 T cell receptor beta chains below were found in one sample sequenced in a study of cytomegalovirus exposure and HLA in healthy donors. The PCR contained 60 Vbeta and 13 Jbeta primers. Assay: immunoSEQ multiplex PCR; the TCRdb copy retains only in-frame clones and omits some. The sample lists just over 150,000 clones, 65% to 85% occurring once. Specimen: PBMCs. These receptor sequences come from a male donor in good health and CMV-seropositive.

This clone has just a few counts. The gene calls are TRBV5-3 and TRBJ1-2, with D possibly TRBD1 on 6 matching bases. TRBV5-3 is identified as an open reading frame with a role that is uncertain. Trimming cost V 5 bases and J 0 bases, with 17 bases left between them. CDR3 length: 16 amino acids. The CDR3 here is CARRARRQDTNYGYTF. CDR3 DNA: TGTGCCAGAAGGGCGCGCCGACAGGATACTAACTATGGCTACACCTTC.

This clone showed up just a few times. The rearrangement joins TRBV7-2 to TRBJ2-5, with 7 bases matching TRBD2. CDR3 length equals 15 residues. V trimming: 1 base; J trimming: 5 bases; junction bases outside the gene matches: 7. Germline V gene lookup returns CDR1 SGHTA and CDR2 FQGNSA. CDR3 in amino acids: CASSLVRLAAETQYF. Written as DNA, the CDR3 is TGTGCCAGCAGCTTAGTTCGACTAGCCGCCGAGACCCAGTACTTC.

This clone was seen just once. The CDR3 region has the DNA TGTGCCAGTCTGACAGGGAACACCGGGGAGCTGTTTTTT. Its protein is CASLTGNTGELFF. This chain links TRBV6-1 with TRBJ2-2, with D tentatively TRBD1 (6 bases). V was cut by 9 bases and J by 1 base, with 9 bases left in between. CDR1 is MNHNS, CDR2 SASEGT, per germline. The CDR3 covers 13 residues.

This clone was recorded only once. The gene calls are TRBV27 and TRBJ2-7; D is uncertain. Germline V lookup: CDR1 MNHEY, CDR2 SMNVEV (reference sequence). This CDR3 has 13 residues. The V gene lost 1 base and the J gene lost 5 bases, with 9 bases spanning the gap. The CDR3 is CASSLFQAHEQYF. DNA of the CDR3: TGTGCCAGCAGTTTATTCCAGGCCCACGAGCAGTACTTC.

The chain couples TRBV5-1 to TRBJ1-3, with D maybe TRBD1 (5 bases). The CDR3 is made up of 16 amino acids. Trimming cost V 0 bases and J 2 bases, with 12 bases left between them. Germline V gives CDR1 SGHRS, CDR2 YFSETQ. In DNA form, the CDR3 reads TGCGCCAGCAGCTTGGGCTCAGGAGGGGCTGGAAACACCATATATTTT. It is translated as CASSLGSGGAGNTIYF.

The V gene is TRBV7-6, the J gene TRBJ2-7; D is perhaps TRBD2 (5 bases). The length of the CDR3 is 15 residues. The V end was cut by 1 base, the J end by 2 bases, with 12 bases between. CDR1 and CDR2 (germline): SGHVS, FNYEAQ. The CDR3: CASSLGRGRAYEQYF. Here the CDR3 DNA reads TGTGCCAGCAGCTTAGGCCGGGGTAGAGCCTACGAGCAGTACTTC. Combining the CDR3 with reference TRBV7-6 and TRBJ2-7 gives the whole variable domain GAGVSQSPRYKVTKRGQDVALRCDPISGHVSLYWYRQALGQGPEFLTYFNYEAQQDKSGLPNDRFSAERPEGSISTLTIQRTEQRDSAMYRCASSLGRGRAYEQYFGPGTRLTVT.

J is TRBJ2-5 and V is TRBV9; 9 nucleotides line up with TRBD2. The length of the CDR3 is 15 residues. V gave up 2 bases and J gave up 5 bases; unmatched junction bases: 7. The V gene's germline CDR1 is SGDLS and CDR2 YYNGEE. CDR3 amino acids: CASSVPAGGPETQYF. CDR3 DNA: TGTGCCAGCAGCGTTCCAGCGGGAGGACCGGAGACCCAGTACTTC.

The rearrangement links TRBV28 to TRBJ1-1; TRBD1 is a possible D gene (6 bases). Germline V gives CDR1 MDHEN, CDR2 SYDVKM. Trimming pared 3 bases from V and 7 bases from J, leaving 9 bases between. The CDR3 runs to 12 residues. The CDR3: CASSLSTGEAFF. The CDR3 coding sequence is TGTGCCAGCAGTTTGTCGACAGGTGAAGCTTTCTTT. Full variable domain (rest looked up from reference TRBV28 and TRBJ1-1): DVKVTQSSRYLVKRTGEKVFLECVQDMDHENMFWYRQDPGLGLRLIYFSYDVKMKEKGDIPEGYSVSREKKERFSLILESASTNQTSMYLCASSLSTGEAFFGQGTRLTVV.

The rearrangement joins TRBV12-5 to TRBJ2-7; 7 bases agree with TRBD2. Trimming cost V 0 bases and J 4 bases; bases outside gene matches: 15. The CDR3 sequence is 18 residues long. CDR1 is LGHNT and CDR2 is FRNRAP in the germline V gene. The CDR3 sequence is CASGLVQYPGRALYEQYF. The DNA for the CDR3 is TGTGCTAGTGGTTTGGTACAATACCCGGGGAGGGCCTTATACGAGCAGTACTTC.

The gene calls are TRBV5-1 and TRBJ2-7, with 9 bases aligning to TRBD1. V trimming: 4 bases; J trimming: 6 bases; junction bases outside the gene matches: 5. CDR3 length equals 13 residues. Germline V gene data show CDR1 as SGHRS and CDR2 as YFSETQ. The CDR3 sequence is CASSPGTGSEQYF. CDR3 nucleotides: TGCGCCAGCAGCCCCGGGACAGGGTCCGAGCAGTACTTC. The entire variable domain, with the rest obtained from reference TRBV5-1 and TRBJ2-7, is as follows: KAGVTQTPRYLIKTRGQQVTLSCSPISGHRSVSWYQQTPGQGLQFLFEYFSETQRNKGNFPGRFSGRQFSNSRSEMNVSTLELGDSALYLCASSPGTGSEQYFGPGTRLTVT.

J is TRBJ2-4 and V is TRBV6-5, with D possibly matching TRBD2 (6 bases). CDR1 MNHEY and CDR2 SVGAGI come from the germline V gene. Deletions cut 6 bases from V and 8 bases from J, with 14 bases between. The CDR3 sequence is 13 residues long. CDR3 in DNA: TGTGCCAGCAGCCGGGGACTTAAATACATTCAGTACTTC. Translation: CASSRGLKYIQYF.

The V gene is TRBV7-9, the J gene TRBJ2-1; 9 bases align to TRBD2. This CDR3 region has 16 residues. Germline V gene data show CDR1 as SEHNR and CDR2 as FQNEAQ (reference sequence). V shed 1 base, J shed 3 bases, and the junction held 4 bases outside the gene matches. The chain's CDR3 is CASSLETSGRYNEQFF. CDR3 in DNA: TGTGCCAGCAGCTTAGAAACTAGCGGGCGCTACAATGAGCAGTTCTTC.

V and J are TRBV19 and TRBJ2-7, with D maybe TRBD2 (6 bases). The ends were cut back, 7 bases at V and 1 base at J, with 20 bases in the middle. The germline gives CDR1 LNHDA, CDR2 SQIVND (reference sequence). The CDR3 contains 16 residues. The CDR3 sequence: CASKSDGLAESYEQYF. The DNA for the CDR3 is TGTGCCAGTAAAAGCGACGGGTTAGCGGAGTCCTACGAGCAGTACTTC. The whole variable domain, filled in from reference TRBV19 and TRBJ2-7, reads DGGITQSPKYLFRKEGQNVTLSCEQNLNHDAMYWYRQDPGQGLRLIYYSQIVNDFQKGDIAEGYSVSREKKESFPLTVTSAQKNPTAFYLCASKSDGLAESYEQYFGPGTRLTVT.

V usage is TRBV30 and J usage is TRBJ1-6; no reliable D call. The CDR3 is made up of 15 amino acids. In germline, CDR1 is GTSNPN, CDR2 SVGIG (reference sequence). Between the trimmed V and J ends, which lost 0 bases and 6 bases, there was a span of 12 bases. CDR3 DNA sequence: TGTGCCTGGAGTGTACGGGTGGATCTTAATTCACCCCTCCACTTT. Amino acids: CAWSVRVDLNSPLHF.

Note on this clone: The same CDR3 also results from other DNA sequences found in this sample. In nucleotides, the CDR3 is TGTGCCAGCAGTTTCAGGTCCAATCAGCCCCAGCATTTT. This encodes CASSFRSNQPQHF. The V call is TRBV27, the J call TRBJ1-5; unclear D gene. The V gene lost 3 bases and the J gene lost 3 bases, with 6 bases spanning the gap. This CDR3 region has 13 residues. Germline V lookup: CDR1 MNHEY, CDR2 SMNVEV (reference sequence).

This chain links TRBV9 with TRBJ2-3, with D possibly matching TRBD2 (6 bases). The ends were cut back, 4 bases at V and 2 bases at J, with 14 bases in the middle. Germline V lookup: CDR1 SGDLS, CDR2 YYNGEE. This CDR3 region has 15 residues. The chain's CDR3 is CASSPADYPTDTQYF. The CDR3 coding sequence is TGTGCCAGCAGCCCCGCGGACTACCCCACAGATACGCAGTATTTT.

The rearrangement links TRBV5-1 to TRBJ2-7, with 7 bases fitting TRBD1. Germline CDR1 and CDR2: SGHRS and YFSETQ. The CDR3 length is 15 residues. V shed 2 bases and J 2 bases; nucleotides not matched to a gene: 7. DNA of the CDR3: TGCGCCAGCAGCTTAGGACAGGCAAGAACCTACGAGCAGTACTTC. Amino acid sequence: CASSLGQARTYEQYF.

CDR3 DNA sequence: TGTGCCAGCAGCTCTACCTTCGAGGGGGAGCTGTTTTTT. Translated: CASSSTFEGELFF. V usage is TRBV5-4 and J usage is TRBJ2-2; D remains ambiguous. Per germline, CDR1 SGHNT and CDR2 YYREEE (reference sequence). Trimming left V 3 bases short and J 8 bases short, with 11 bases between. The CDR3 totals 13 residues.

The chain is built from TRBV6-1 and TRBJ2-5; 7 bases match TRBD1. This CDR3 has 19 amino acids. The V gene's germline CDR1 is MNHNS and CDR2 SASEGT. The trim removed 0 bases at V and 4 bases at J, leaving 17 bases unmatched. CDR3 region: CASSEAGQGDGRPGETQYF. The CDR3 bases are TGTGCCAGCAGTGAAGCAGGGCAGGGGGACGGCCGGCCGGGAGAGACCCAGTACTTC.

The chain has TRBV19 and TRBJ1-4; no clear D gene. V gave up 5 bases and J gave up 8 bases, with 6 bases separating them. There are 11 residues in the CDR3. From germline, CDR1 is LNHDA and CDR2 SQIVND (reference sequence). The CDR3 DNA follows: TGTGCCAGTAGTGCAGTCGAAAAACTGTTTTTT. Translated, it gives CASSAVEKLFF.

V and J are TRBV28 and TRBJ1-1; 10 bases are shared with TRBD1. The CDR3 covers 16 residues. V shed 6 bases and J 1 base; nucleotides not matched to a gene: 8. The germline gives CDR1 MDHEN, CDR2 SYDVKM. The CDR3 protein is CASRPAGDRGNTEAFF. CDR3 sequence (DNA): TGTGCCAGCAGGCCCGCCGGGGACAGGGGGAACACTGAAGCTTTCTTT. The full variable domain, in which reference TRBV28 and TRBJ1-1 provide the parts outside the CDR3, is DVKVTQSSRYLVKRTGEKVFLECVQDMDHENMFWYRQDPGLGLRLIYFSYDVKMKEKGDIPEGYSVSREKKERFSLILESASTNQTSMYLCASRPAGDRGNTEAFFGQGTRLTVV.

The J gene is TRBJ1-2, the V gene TRBV27; no clear D gene. The CDR3 is 14 residues long. Germline CDR1 reads MNHEY; CDR2 reads SMNVEV (reference sequence). The V and J ends lost 6 bases and 4 bases respectively, with 15 bases between them. This CDR3 is CASSGLSEGYGYTF. CDR3 nucleotide sequence: TGTGCCAGCAGCGGACTCTCGGAAGGCTATGGCTACACCTTC.

In its sample, this clone was seen a few times. V usage is TRBV5-6 and J usage is TRBJ1-1; no reliable D call. Germline V lookup: CDR1 SGHDT, CDR2 YYEEEE. V lost 0 bases and J lost 2, with 5 bases in between. The CDR3 has 13 amino acids. CDR3 nucleotides: TGTGCCAGCAGCTTGGACAGCAACACTGAAGCTTTCTTT. It translates to CASSLDSNTEAFF.

The chain carries TRBV6-5 and TRBJ2-3; TRBD2 might be the D (5 bases). Trimming took off 6 bases at V and 3 bases at J, with 16 bases between the two ends. The CDR3 is 15 amino acids. Germline values: CDR1 MNHEY, CDR2 SVGAGI. DNA of the CDR3: TGTGCCAGCAGGGGTACGGGAATGTCGACAGATACGCAGTATTTT. Translated: CASRGTGMSTDTQYF.

This sequence joins TRBV6-6 and TRBJ2-2, with TRBD1 identical over 8 bases. The J call is uncertain, as TRBJ1-3 better fits the DNA end. There are 15 residues in the CDR3. The germline gives CDR1 MNHNY, CDR2 SVGAGI (reference sequence). CDR3 in DNA: TGTGCCAGCAGGGTAGACAGGGGCGCTGGAAACACCATATATTTT. It specifies CASRVDRGAGNTIYF.

The CDR3 sequence is CASSRTGVDEQFF. CDR3 in DNA: TGTGCCAGCAGTCGGACAGGGGTGGATGAGCAGTTCTTC. The chain carries TRBV6-4 and TRBJ2-1; 9 bases fit TRBD1. CDR1 is MRHNA and CDR2 is SNTAGT in the germline V gene. Unmatched junction bases numbered 4, after V lost 5 bases and J lost 8 bases. This CDR3 has 13 amino acids.

The rearrangement uses TRBV4-2 and TRBJ2-7, with 14 bases fitting TRBD2. The J segment lost 3 bases and the V segment lost 3 bases, leaving 1 base of the junction unmatched. CDR1 is LGHNA, CDR2 YNFKEQ, per germline. The CDR3 runs to 15 residues. CDR3 DNA: TGTGCCAGCAGCCAGGGACTAGCGGGAGACTACGAGCAGTACTTC. This translates into CASSQGLAGDYEQYF.

The chain has TRBV5-1 and TRBJ2-5; weak D call: TRBD1 (5 bases). The CDR3 is made up of 14 amino acids. Trimming took 0 bases from V and 2 from J, leaving 8 bases between them. The V gene's germline CDR1 is SGHRS and CDR2 YFSETQ. This chain's CDR3 is CASSLGAGQETQYF. DNA for the CDR3: TGCGCCAGCAGCTTGGGGGCAGGGCAAGAGACCCAGTACTTC.